This TCR beta chain derives from a study of blood T cell repertoires in COVID-19. Looking at the study overall: Nucleic acid was either cDNA or gDNA, and it came from T cells, B-cell-depleted T cells, or PBMCs.

Germline V CDR1 and CDR2: SGHVS, FQNEAQ. The V and J ends lost 1 base and 7 bases respectively, with 14 bases between them. The CDR3 has 15 amino acids. Repertoires were generated with immunoSEQ multiplex PCR, while TCRdb's copy carries only in-frame clones and drops some. The repertoire holds fewer than 300,000 clones, over 75% seen once, with around 15% in the top ten. Each recovered donor of Cohort 3 presented with two negative PCRs, clearance, or symptom resolution. This clonotype was sampled from a man aged 18 to 35 who had recovered from COVID-19. The V and J genes are TRBV7-8 and TRBJ1-5; D remains unclear. Sequenced sample: PBMCs or T cells enriched from blood (not recorded which). The CDR3, as DNA: TGTGCCAGCAGCTTAGTAGGAACGGCAGCGCAGCCCCAGCATTTT. Translated, it gives CASSLVGTAAQPQHF.